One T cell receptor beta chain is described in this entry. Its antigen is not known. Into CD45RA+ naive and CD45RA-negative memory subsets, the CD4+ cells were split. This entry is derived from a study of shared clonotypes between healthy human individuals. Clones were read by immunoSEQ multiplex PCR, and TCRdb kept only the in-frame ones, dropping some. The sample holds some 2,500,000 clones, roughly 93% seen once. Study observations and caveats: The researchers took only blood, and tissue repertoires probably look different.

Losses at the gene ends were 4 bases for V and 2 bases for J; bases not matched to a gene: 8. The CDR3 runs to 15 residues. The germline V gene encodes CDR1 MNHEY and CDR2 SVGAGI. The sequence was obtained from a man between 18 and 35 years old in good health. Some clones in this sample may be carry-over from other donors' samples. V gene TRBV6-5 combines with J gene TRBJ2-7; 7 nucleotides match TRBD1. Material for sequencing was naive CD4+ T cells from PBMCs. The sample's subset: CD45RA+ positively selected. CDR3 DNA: TGTGCCAGCAGTTCTCCCGGGACAGCCGCCTACGAGCAGTACTTC. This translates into CASSSPGTAAYEQYF.